The rows below give T cell receptor beta chains drawn from one sample of a study of naive and memory T cell subsets. TCRdb reprocessed the UMI-ligation and nested PCR reads via MiXCR and lists one record per CDR3 protein. The sample consists of about 150,000 distinct CDR3 sequences, approximately 22% of them appearing once. Sequencing was carried out using naive CD4+ T cells from blood. These receptors originate from a human donor in good health. CDR3s include the opening cysteine and the closing phenylalanine or tryptophan. A D gene is named only where the DNA matches it firmly. For some rows the clone size is stated as once, few or many, or as a class when expanded; others skip it.

abundance: few; j_gene: TRBJ2-2; d_gene: .; v_gene: TRBV19; CDR3nt: TGTGCCAGTAGTATAGCGCTGGGGGTCACCGGGGAGCTGTTTTTT; CDR3aa: CASSIALGVTGELFF
abundance: .; j_gene: TRBJ2-1; d_gene: TRBD2; v_gene: TRBV6-6; CDR3nt: TGTGCCAGCAGTGGTAGGCTAGCGGGAGGGGGTGAGCAGTTCTTC; CDR3aa: CASSGRLAGGGEQFF
abundance: .; j_gene: TRBJ1-1; d_gene: .; v_gene: TRBV6-2/TRBV6-3; CDR3nt: TGTGCCAGCAGTTACAGACGGGACACTGAAGCTTTCTTT; CDR3aa: CASSYRRDTEAFF
abundance: many; j_gene: TRBJ2-5; d_gene: TRBD1; v_gene: TRBV7-2; CDR3nt: TGTGCCAGCAGCCTGGGACAGCTAGAGACCCAGTACTTC; CDR3aa: CASSLGQLETQYF
abundance: .; j_gene: TRBJ1-5; d_gene: .; v_gene: TRBV27; CDR3nt: TGTGCCAGCAGTTTACTCGCCGGTACAACCAATCAGCCCCAGCATTTT; CDR3aa: CASSLLAGTTNQPQHF
abundance: .; j_gene: TRBJ2-7; d_gene: TRBD1; v_gene: TRBV18; CDR3nt: TGTGCCAGCAAAGGAGGGACAGGGAGCTACGAGCAGTACTTC; CDR3aa: CASKGGTGSYEQYF
abundance: few; j_gene: TRBJ2-2; d_gene: .; v_gene: TRBV20-1; CDR3nt: TGCAGTTCCGGGACTCAGGGCACCGGGGAGCTGTTTTTT; CDR3aa: CSSGTQGTGELFF
abundance: .; j_gene: TRBJ1-5; d_gene: TRBD1; v_gene: TRBV30; CDR3nt: TGTGCCTGGGGGCTAGGGGGCAGCAATCAGCCCCAGCATTTT; CDR3aa: CAWGLGGSNQPQHF
abundance: .; j_gene: TRBJ2-7; d_gene: TRBD1; v_gene: TRBV20-1; CDR3nt: TGCAGTGAAACGACAGGGGGCATCTACGAGCAGTACTTC; CDR3aa: CSETTGGIYEQYF
abundance: .; j_gene: TRBJ2-1; d_gene: .; v_gene: TRBV4-2; CDR3nt: TGTGCCAGCAGCCAAGATGGAACTAGCAAGCAGTTCTTC; CDR3aa: CASSQDGTSKQFF
abundance: many; j_gene: TRBJ2-7; d_gene: TRBD2; v_gene: TRBV7-9; CDR3nt: TGTGCCAGCAGCTTGACCACTAGCGGACCTACCTACGAGCAGTACTTC; CDR3aa: CASSLTTSGPTYEQYF
abundance: .; j_gene: TRBJ1-4; d_gene: .; v_gene: TRBV5-1; CDR3nt: TGCGCCAGCAGCCATCGGGACGGTAATGAAAAACTGTTTTTT; CDR3aa: CASSHRDGNEKLFF
abundance: .; j_gene: TRBJ1-2; d_gene: TRBD1; v_gene: TRBV28; CDR3nt: TGTGCCAGCAGTTTTGGACAGGGCTATGGCTACACCTTC; CDR3aa: CASSFGQGYGYTF
abundance: .; j_gene: TRBJ1-1; d_gene: TRBD1; v_gene: TRBV5-1; CDR3nt: TGCGCCAGCAGCTCAGGCGACAGGGATAGGACCACTGAAGCTTTCTTT; CDR3aa: CASSSGDRDRTTEAFF
abundance: .; j_gene: TRBJ1-3; d_gene: TRBD1; v_gene: TRBV5-1; CDR3nt: TGCGCCAGCAGCCCAGCTTTGGCAGGGGGCATGGACACCATATATTTT; CDR3aa: CASSPALAGGMDTIYF
abundance: few; j_gene: TRBJ1-4; d_gene: .; v_gene: TRBV6-5; CDR3nt: TGTGCCAGCAGTTACGGTCCTGCAACTAATGAAAAACTGTTTTTT; CDR3aa: CASSYGPATNEKLFF
abundance: .; j_gene: TRBJ2-5; d_gene: .; v_gene: TRBV7-2; CDR3nt: TGTGCCAGCAGCGCAAACCTAGAGACCCAGTACTTC; CDR3aa: CASSANLETQYF
abundance: many; j_gene: TRBJ2-5; d_gene: .; v_gene: TRBV6-5; CDR3nt: TGTGCCAGCAGCCTTGGAAACACATTCCAAGAGACCCAGTACTTC; CDR3aa: CASSLGNTFQETQYF
abundance: .; j_gene: TRBJ1-4; d_gene: .; v_gene: TRBV20-1; CDR3nt: TGCAGTGCTAAAGAAGCAACTAATGAAAAACTGTTTTTT; CDR3aa: CSAKEATNEKLFF
abundance: .; j_gene: TRBJ2-2; d_gene: TRBD2; v_gene: TRBV5-1; CDR3nt: TGCGCCAGCAGCTATCTAACTAGCGTGAACACCGGGGAGCTGTTTTTT; CDR3aa: CASSYLTSVNTGELFF
abundance: .; j_gene: TRBJ2-7; d_gene: TRBD2; v_gene: TRBV4-3; CDR3nt: TGCGCCAGCAGCCACCTAGCGGGAGGGTTTGGGCACGAGCAGTACTTC; CDR3aa: CASSHLAGGFGHEQYF
abundance: many; j_gene: TRBJ1-6; d_gene: .; v_gene: TRBV20-1; CDR3nt: TGCAGTGCTAGAGATCTTTTTGGGGCAGGGAGCTCCTATAATTCACCCCTCCACTTT; CDR3aa: CSARDLFGAGSSYNSPLHF
abundance: .; j_gene: TRBJ2-1; d_gene: .; v_gene: TRBV11-2; CDR3nt: TGTGCCAGCAGCCTAAGGTCGGGCCCTCGGGTCAGGGTCAATGAGCAGTTCTTC; CDR3aa: CASSLRSGPRVRVNEQFF
abundance: many; j_gene: TRBJ2-1; d_gene: .; v_gene: TRBV12-3/TRBV12-4; CDR3nt: TGTGCCAGCAGTTTAGTCGGAAATGAGCAGTTCTTC; CDR3aa: CASSLVGNEQFF
abundance: .; j_gene: TRBJ2-7; d_gene: .; v_gene: TRBV7-2; CDR3nt: TGTGCCAGCAGCTCCACCGCTGGAGTTTACGAGCAGTACTTC; CDR3aa: CASSSTAGVYEQYF
abundance: .; j_gene: TRBJ1-6; d_gene: TRBD1; v_gene: TRBV30; CDR3nt: TGTGCCTGGACGTACAGGGGCTGGAATTCACCCCTCCACTTT; CDR3aa: CAWTYRGWNSPLHF
abundance: many; j_gene: TRBJ1-2; d_gene: .; v_gene: TRBV28; CDR3nt: TGTGCCAGCAGTTCTCCTCCGGGAGACCCAACAACCTATGGCTACACCTTC; CDR3aa: CASSSPPGDPTTYGYTF
abundance: few; j_gene: TRBJ2-5; d_gene: .; v_gene: TRBV20-1; CDR3nt: TGCAGTGCTAGAGACACGGACGACCCGCAAGAGACCCAGTACTTC; CDR3aa: CSARDTDDPQETQYF
abundance: .; j_gene: TRBJ2-7; d_gene: .; v_gene: TRBV15; CDR3nt: TGTGCCACCAGCAGAGCCCCAATCTACGAGCAGTACTTC; CDR3aa: CATSRAPIYEQYF
abundance: once; j_gene: TRBJ2-7; d_gene: .; v_gene: TRBV28; CDR3nt: TGTGCCAGCAGTTTTACAGGTCCCTACGAGCAGTACTTC; CDR3aa: CASSFTGPYEQYF
abundance: .; j_gene: TRBJ2-3; d_gene: .; v_gene: TRBV19; CDR3nt: TGTGCCAGTAGATGGAGTGACACCCGACGCACAGATACGCAGTATTTT; CDR3aa: CASRWSDTRRTDTQYF
abundance: .; j_gene: TRBJ2-2; d_gene: .; v_gene: TRBV5-1; CDR3nt: TGCGCCAGCAGCCCTACATACACCGGGGAGCTGTTTTTT; CDR3aa: CASSPTYTGELFF
abundance: .; j_gene: TRBJ2-1; d_gene: TRBD1; v_gene: TRBV28; CDR3nt: TGTGCCAGCAGCCCAAGACAGGGGGAAGCGCATGAGCAGTTCTTC; CDR3aa: CASSPRQGEAHEQFF
abundance: .; j_gene: TRBJ2-7; d_gene: TRBD1; v_gene: TRBV6-5; CDR3nt: TGTGCCAGCAGGAATTTCCCCGGGACAGCTCCCAGCTCCTACGAGCAGTACTTC; CDR3aa: CASRNFPGTAPSSYEQYF
abundance: few; j_gene: TRBJ2-7; d_gene: .; v_gene: TRBV18; CDR3nt: TGTGCCAGCTCACTAGACAGAGACTACGAGCAGTACTTC; CDR3aa: CASSLDRDYEQYF
abundance: .; j_gene: TRBJ2-1; d_gene: .; v_gene: TRBV5-1; CDR3nt: TGCGCCAGCAGTTTGGAGGGGGAAGATGAGCAGTTCTTC; CDR3aa: CASSLEGEDEQFF
abundance: .; j_gene: TRBJ2-7; d_gene: .; v_gene: TRBV15; CDR3nt: TGTGCCACCAGCAGAGTAGTAGTAGGCAGCCCCTACGAGCAGTACTTC; CDR3aa: CATSRVVVGSPYEQYF
abundance: few; j_gene: TRBJ2-5; d_gene: TRBD1; v_gene: TRBV5-6; CDR3nt: TGTGCCAGCAGCTTTTGGACAGGGTTAAAAGGGCCCCAAGAGACCCAGTACTTC; CDR3aa: CASSFWTGLKGPQETQYF
abundance: many; j_gene: TRBJ2-7; d_gene: .; v_gene: TRBV28; CDR3nt: TGTGCCAGCGAAGGGGTCCCTTACTACGAGCAGTACTTC; CDR3aa: CASEGVPYYEQYF
abundance: .; j_gene: TRBJ2-7; d_gene: .; v_gene: TRBV12-3/TRBV12-4; CDR3nt: TGTGCCAACAGTACTAACTACGAGCAGTACTTC; CDR3aa: CANSTNYEQYF